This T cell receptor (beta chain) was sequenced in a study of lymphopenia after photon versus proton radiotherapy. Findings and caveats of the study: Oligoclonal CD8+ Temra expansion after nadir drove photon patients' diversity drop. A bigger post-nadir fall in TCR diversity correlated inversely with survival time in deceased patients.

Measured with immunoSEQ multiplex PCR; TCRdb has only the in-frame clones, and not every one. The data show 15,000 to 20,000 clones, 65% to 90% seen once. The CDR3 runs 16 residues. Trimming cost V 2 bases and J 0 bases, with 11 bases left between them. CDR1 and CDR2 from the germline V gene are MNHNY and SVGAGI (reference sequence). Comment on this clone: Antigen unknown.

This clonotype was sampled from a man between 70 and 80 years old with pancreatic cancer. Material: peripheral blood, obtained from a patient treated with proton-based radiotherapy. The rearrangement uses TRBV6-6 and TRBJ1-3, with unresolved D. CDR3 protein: CASSYLIDFSGNTIYF. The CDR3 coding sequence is TGTGCCAGCAGTTACCTTATCGACTTCTCTGGAAACACCATATATTTT.